The present T cell receptor beta chain was sequenced within a study of early T cells in non-severe SARS-CoV-2 infection. The sample holds many counts of this clonotype. The antigen is not known. Study results and caveats: In VDJdb matching, anti-spike CD8 responses were favored while private and CD4 specificities went missing.

Each single cDNA molecule received a unique molecular identifier. One entry per CDR3 protein results from TCRdb running MiXCR on the 5' RACE reads. Here the sample spans around 50,000 distinct CDR3 sequences, 6% to 7% being singletons. The CDR3 loop spans 13 amino acids. Germline CDR1 reads SGHTA; CDR2 reads FQGNSA. V was trimmed by 4 bases and J by 2 bases, leaving 8 bases between them. This TCR was sampled from an adult who was a healthcare worker with PCR-confirmed SARS-CoV-2 infection or an uninfected control (not recorded which). The chain employs TRBV7-2 and TRBJ2-5; D not certain. Specimen: whole blood. CDR3 nucleotide sequence: TGTGCCAGCAGCTGGACCAAGCAAGAGACCCAGTACTTC. Translated: CASSWTKQETQYF.